These 16 T cell receptor beta chains were all obtained from the same sample, sequenced in a study of identical twins. One entry per CDR3 protein results from TCRdb running MiXCR on the 5' RACE reads. In the table there are more than 600,000 distinct CDR3 sequences, 18% of which are singletons. This same sample was also taken into another study, of T cells expressing NK-cell markers.

Sequenced material: PBMCs. The receptors derive from a woman aged 18-29 years in good health.

The count of this clonotype is one. This sequence joins TRBV6-1 and TRBJ2-5; perhaps TRBD1 as D (6 bases). Germline V gene sequence: CDR1 MNHNS, CDR2 SASEGT. CDR3 length equals 14 residues. V shed 7 bases and J shed 1 base, with 13 bases lying between them. The CDR3 nucleotides read TGTGCCAGCAAAAGGGACACTATCCAAGAGACCCAGTACTTC. Translating it yields CASKRDTIQETQYF.

This clonotype has more than one count but fewer than ten. The chain has TRBV20-1 and TRBJ1-5; D is undetermined. Trimming removed 3 bases from V and 1 base from J, with 4 bases in between. Germline V CDR1 and CDR2: DFQATT, SNEGSKA (reference sequence). The CDR3 extends over 12 amino acids. In nucleotides, the CDR3 is TGCAGTGCTAGTGAGAGCAATCAGCCCCAGCATTTT. Its translation is CSASESNQPQHF.

This clonotype was recorded a few times. The chain employs TRBV7-9 and TRBJ1-2, with 7 bases that match TRBD1. CDR1 SEHNR and CDR2 FQNEAQ come from the germline V gene (reference sequence). The junction had 14 bases not matched to a gene; V was cut back by 5 bases and J by 8 bases. CDR3 size: 15 residues. This chain's CDR3 is CASSPQTNRGGGYTF. Written as DNA, the CDR3 is TGTGCCAGCAGCCCCCAAACCAACAGGGGAGGCGGCTACACCTTC.

This clonotype showed up just a few times. The chain couples TRBV10-3 to TRBJ2-3; tentatively, D is TRBD2 (6 bases). V dropped 2 bases and J dropped 2 bases, with 11 bases sitting between them. The CDR3 is made up of 15 amino acids. Germline V gene data show CDR1 as ENHRY and CDR2 as SYGVKD. Here the CDR3 DNA reads TGTGCCATCAGTGAGCCGACTAGGTTCACAGATACGCAGTATTTT. This codes for CAISEPTRFTDTQYF.

In DNA, the CDR3 is TGCGCCAGCAGCTTGGTGAACGTCGGGGGACGGCTCAATTCACCCCTCCACTTT. Its protein product is CASSLVNVGGRLNSPLHF. The chain uses TRBV5-1 and TRBJ1-6; maybe TRBD1 (5 bases). Trimming shortened V by 0 bases and J by 7 bases, and 20 bases separated the two germline ends. The CDR3 covers 18 residues. Germline assignment: CDR1 SGHRS and CDR2 YFSETQ.

This clonotype was recorded a few times. The chain links TRBV3-1 to TRBJ2-2; D call uncertain. The CDR3 length is 14 residues. Trimming pared 4 bases from V and 4 bases from J, leaving 10 bases between. Germline V gene lookup returns CDR1 LGHDT and CDR2 YNNKEL (reference sequence). In DNA, the CDR3 is TGTGCCAGCAGCCTTATGGACCCCACCGGGGAGCTGTTTTTT. The encoded protein is CASSLMDPTGELFF.

The chain uses TRBV6-1 and TRBJ2-5; D assignment may be TRBD1 or TRBD2 (5 bases each). Trimming left V 1 base short and J 5 bases short, with 14 bases between. The germline CDR1 and CDR2 sequences are MNHNS and SASEGT. The CDR3 sequence is 15 residues long. CDR3 residues: CASSEEAGSGETQYF. The CDR3 DNA is TGTGCCAGCAGTGAAGAGGCAGGGTCGGGGGAGACCCAGTACTTC.

V and J are TRBV7-2 and TRBJ2-3, with TRBD2 identical over 10 bases. The CDR3 length is 15 residues. The V segment lost 6 bases and the J segment 6 bases; nucleotides outside the gene matches: 9. Germline CDR1 is SGHTA and CDR2 is FQGNSA. The CDR3 bases are TGTGCCAGCAGTGAAGCGAGCGGGGGGGTCGATACGCAGTATTTT. It specifies CASSEASGGVDTQYF.

J is TRBJ2-7 and V is TRBV7-9; 9 nucleotides line up with TRBD1. The length of the CDR3 is 15 residues. Trimming at V came to 5 bases and at J to 3 bases, leaving 8 bases not matched to a gene. Germline lookup yields CDR1 SEHNR and CDR2 FQNEAQ (reference sequence). CDR3 nucleotide sequence: TGTGCCAGCAGCGATGCCGGGACAGGGTACTACGAGCAGTACTTC. Translating it yields CASSDAGTGYYEQYF.

The J gene is TRBJ1-1, the V gene TRBV21-1. TRBV21-1 represents a pseudogene. The CDR3 has 15 amino acids. In DNA, the CDR3 is TGTGCCAGCAGCAAAGGTCAGAATGCCAACACTGAAGCTTTCTTT. Translation gives CASSKGQNANTEAFF.

This clonotype showed up just a few times. This chain links TRBV12-3 or TRBV12-4 with TRBJ2-5; D remains unclear. V lost 6 bases and J lost 8, with 19 bases in between. The CDR3 is 14 amino acids. CDR3 loop: CASSRNLSPGTQYF. The DNA for the CDR3 is TGTGCCAGCAGCCGAAACCTGTCCCCTGGTACCCAGTACTTC.

The chain uses TRBV5-1 and TRBJ2-4; D possibly uses TRBD1 or TRBD2 (5 bases each). V was pared by 2 bases and J by 7 bases, with 16 bases between. The CDR3 runs to 15 residues. Germline V gives CDR1 SGHRS, CDR2 YFSETQ. The CDR3 bases are TGCGCCAGCAGCTTAGGTGGGACCCAAGGCAACATTCAGTACTTC. Residues: CASSLGGTQGNIQYF.

The chain recombines TRBV7-8 with TRBJ2-1; D remains ambiguous. The germline gives CDR1 SGHVS, CDR2 FQNEAQ. This CDR3 has 16 amino acids. Trimming left V 5 bases short and J 4 bases short, with 18 bases between. CDR3 in amino acids: CASSPTRLLPYNEQFF. The CDR3 DNA follows: TGTGCCAGCAGCCCTACCCGGCTGCTGCCTTACAATGAGCAGTTCTTC.

The rearrangement uses TRBV5-1 and TRBJ2-1; TRBD2 matches 8 bases. In germline, CDR1 is SGHRS, CDR2 YFSETQ. The CDR3 totals 16 residues. Unmatched junction bases numbered 8, after V lost 3 bases and J lost 3 bases. The chain's CDR3 is CASSSPGRGDYNEQFF. The DNA for the CDR3 is TGCGCCAGCAGCTCCCCGGGGCGGGGGGACTACAATGAGCAGTTCTTC. The whole variable domain, remainder taken from reference TRBV5-1 and TRBJ2-1, is KAGVTQTPRYLIKTRGQQVTLSCSPISGHRSVSWYQQTPGQGLQFLFEYFSETQRNKGNFPGRFSGRQFSNSRSEMNVSTLELGDSALYLCASSSPGRGDYNEQFFGPGTRLTVL.

This clonotype appeared a few times. The chain joins TRBV28 to TRBJ2-5; TRBD2 is a possible D gene (6 bases). Germline V gene lookup returns CDR1 MDHEN and CDR2 SYDVKM. The CDR3 sequence is 13 residues long. The V gene lost 7 bases and the J gene lost 4 bases, with 13 bases spanning the gap. CDR3 sequence: CASIRLVGETQYF. The CDR3 DNA reads as TGTGCCAGCATCCGACTAGTCGGAGAGACCCAGTACTTC.

This clonotype was seen only a few times. V gene TRBV5-5 combines with J gene TRBJ2-7; 8 bases are a match to TRBD2. Trimming removed 7 bases from V and 12 bases from J; junction bases left unmatched: 9. CDR3 length: 11 amino acids. Germline CDR1 and CDR2: SGHKS and YYEKEE (reference sequence). CDR3 in amino acids: CASLLGLEVYF. The DNA for the CDR3 is TGTGCCAGCCTTTTGGGACTAGAGGTGTACTTC.